A selection of T cell receptor beta chains follows, all from one sample in a study of blood T cell repertoires in COVID-19. Sequencing used immunoSEQ multiplex PCR; TCRdb keeps in-frame clones, though not all of them. The sample includes some 240,000 clones, roughly 82% of them seen just once. The sequenced material came from peripheral blood. The receptors stem from a middle-aged woman who had recovered from COVID-19. The CDR3 runs from the conserved cysteine through the conserved F or W. D genes are given only for firm matches. Only some rows state a clone size, as once, few, many or a class for expanded clones.

V	size	J	D	DNA	CDR3
TRBV7-2	.	TRBJ2-1	.	TGTGCCAGCAGCTTATTCTCTGGGGGCGTCAATGAGCAGTTCTTC	CASSLFSGGVNEQFF
TRBV6-2/TRBV6-3	once	TRBJ1-2	.	TGTGCCAGCAGTCAAGGGTTTGCAGGGCTATCTGTTTACTATGGCTACACCTTC	CASSQGFAGLSVYYGYTF
TRBV7-8	.	TRBJ2-7	.	TGTGCCAGCAGCTTATACCCGGGCGAGCAGTACTTC	CASSLYPGEQYF
TRBV10-1	.	TRBJ1-2	TRBD1	TGCGCCAGCAGTGGGGGACAGAACTATGGCTACACCTTC	CASSGGQNYGYTF
TRBV7-9	.	TRBJ2-7	.	TGTGCCAGCAGCTGGCAGGGCTACGAGCAGTACTTC	CASSWQGYEQYF
TRBV5-1	once	TRBJ2-7	TRBD1	TGCGCCAGCAGCTTGGCCACCGGGACAGGGATCTCCTACGAGCAGTACTTC	CASSLATGTGISYEQYF
TRBV5-4	.	TRBJ1-2	TRBD1	TGTGCCAGCAGCTTGGGACAGGGCGACTATGGCTACACCTTC	CASSLGQGDYGYTF
TRBV28	.	TRBJ2-7	.	TGTGCCAGCAGTAACAGGGAACTATCAACGGGCGAGCAGTACTTC	CASSNRELSTGEQYF
TRBV5-1	once	TRBJ2-7	.	TGCGCCAGCTCCTGGGGGGTTCCAACATCCCACGAGCAGTACTTC	CASSWGVPTSHEQYF
TRBV7-8	.	TRBJ2-5	.	TGTGCCAGCAGCGTGGACTACCAAGAGACCCAGTACTTC	CASSVDYQETQYF
TRBV4-3	.	TRBJ2-4	TRBD2	TGCGCCAGCAGCCAAGAATCCCGACTAGCGGGGGGTAAACTAGCCAAAAACATTCAGTACTTC	CASSQESRLAGGKLAKNIQYF
TRBV6-6	.	TRBJ2-2	TRBD1	TGTGCCAGCAGTGCGCCGGGACAGGGAGTCGGGGAGCTGTTTTTT	CASSAPGQGVGELFF
TRBV11-2	.	TRBJ2-3	TRBD2	TGTGCCAGCAGCCCGGGGGGAAGACTAGCGATTCCCACAGATACGCAGTATTTT	CASSPGGRLAIPTDTQYF
TRBV5-1	.	TRBJ2-5	.	TGCGCCAGCCATCGGAGGGGCCAAGAGACCCAGTACTTC	CASHRRGQETQYF
TRBV2	.	TRBJ1-1	.	TGTGCCAGCAGTGAACGAGGGGGGGAGACTGAAGCTTTCTTT	CASSERGGETEAFF
TRBV7-2	.	TRBJ2-7	.	TGTGCCAGCAGCTTAGCCGGGTCCGCCTCCTACGAGCAGTACTTC	CASSLAGSASYEQYF
TRBV10-3	.	TRBJ1-1	.	TGTGCCATCAGTGAAAAGGGGATGGCTGAAGCTTTCTTT	CAISEKGMAEAFF
TRBV5-1	.	TRBJ2-5	TRBD1	TGCGCCAGCAGCTTACAGGGGGCGAAGGAAGAGACCCAGTACTTC	CASSLQGAKEETQYF
TRBV3-1/TRBV3-2	.	TRBJ2-2	.	TGTGCCAGCAGCCAAGGGTATAGTAGCGGCGGGGAGCTGTTTTTT	CASSQGYSSGGELFF
TRBV18	few	TRBJ1-1	.	TGTGCCAGCTCACCGGGACAACTGAACACTGAAGCTTTCTTT	CASSPGQLNTEAFF
TRBV5-4	.	TRBJ1-6	TRBD1	TGTGCCAGCAGCGTCCCACCCGGGACAGGGGGCGTCAATTCACCCCTCCACTTT	CASSVPPGTGGVNSPLHF
TRBV5-4	few	TRBJ1-1	TRBD1	TGTGCCAGCAGTCTGACAGGGGAAGAAGCTTTCTTT	CASSLTGEEAFF
TRBV27	.	TRBJ1-1	.	TGTGCCAGCAGGTCGGGGGGCGAGGGAAACACTGAAGCTTTCTTT	CASRSGGEGNTEAFF
TRBV6-1	.	TRBJ1-5	.	TGTGCCAGCAGTGAATCAGGGTTTCAGCCCCAGCATTTT	CASSESGFQPQHF
TRBV5-1	.	TRBJ2-1	TRBD1	TGCGCCAGCAGCCCGGACAGGGCCCTCTCCTACAATGAGCAGTTCTTC	CASSPDRALSYNEQFF
TRBV7-2	.	TRBJ1-2	TRBD1	TGTGCCAGCAGCACAGACAGGGCTCACTATGGCTACACCTTC	CASSTDRAHYGYTF
TRBV5-1	.	TRBJ2-3	TRBD2	TGCGCCAGCAGCTTGGGCACTAGCGGGGGGGCCAATATGCAGTATTTT	CASSLGTSGGANMQYF
TRBV10-3	.	TRBJ1-1	TRBD1	TGTGCCATCAGGACAGGGGCCGGGGGGAGCACTGAAGCTTTCTTT	CAIRTGAGGSTEAFF
TRBV18	.	TRBJ1-5	TRBD1	TGTGCCAGCTCACCCGAAGGACAGGGTGATCAGCCCCAGCATTTT	CASSPEGQGDQPQHF
TRBV6-6	.	TRBJ1-6	TRBD1	TGTGCCAGCAGTACCCCGGACAGGATCTATAATTCACCCCTCCACTTT	CASSTPDRIYNSPLHF
TRBV5-3	.	TRBJ1-1	.	TGTGCCAGAAGCTCCGGACAGATGAACACTGAAGCTTTCTTT	CARSSGQMNTEAFF
TRBV18	.	TRBJ1-3	TRBD1	TGTGCCAGCTCACCCCCCGGGACAGGGGTCGGAAACACCATATATTTT	CASSPPGTGVGNTIYF
TRBV3-1/TRBV3-2	.	TRBJ2-3	.	TGTGCCAGCAGCCAATCGTGGTCCGCCCAGGATACGCAGTATTTT	CASSQSWSAQDTQYF